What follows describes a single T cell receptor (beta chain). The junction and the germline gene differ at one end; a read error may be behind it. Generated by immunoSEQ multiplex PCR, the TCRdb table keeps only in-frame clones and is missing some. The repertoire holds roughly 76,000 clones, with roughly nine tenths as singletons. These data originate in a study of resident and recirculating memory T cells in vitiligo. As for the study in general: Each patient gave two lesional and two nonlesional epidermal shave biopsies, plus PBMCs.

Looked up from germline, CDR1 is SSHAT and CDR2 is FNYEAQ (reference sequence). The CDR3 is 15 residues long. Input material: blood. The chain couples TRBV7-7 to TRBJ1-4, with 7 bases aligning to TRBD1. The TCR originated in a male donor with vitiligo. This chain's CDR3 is CASSLGTGENEKLFF. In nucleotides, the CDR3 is TGTGCTAGCAGCTTAGGAACAGGGGAAAATGAAAAACTGTTTTTT. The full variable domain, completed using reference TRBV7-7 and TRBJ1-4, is GAGVSQSPRYKVTKRGQDVTLRCDPISSHATLYWYQQALGQGPEFLTYFNYEAQPDKSGLPSDRFSAERPEGSISTLTIQRTEQRDSAMYRCASSLGTGENEKLFFGSGTQLSVL.